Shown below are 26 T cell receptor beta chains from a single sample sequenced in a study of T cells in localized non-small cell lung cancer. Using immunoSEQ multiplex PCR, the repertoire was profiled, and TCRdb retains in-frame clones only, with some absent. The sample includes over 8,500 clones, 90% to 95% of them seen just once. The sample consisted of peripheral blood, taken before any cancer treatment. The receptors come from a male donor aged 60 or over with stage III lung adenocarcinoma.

CDR3 sequence reads: CASSLRPGVPNYGYTF. The CDR3 region has the DNA TGTGCCAGCAGCTTAAGGCCAGGGGTCCCTAACTATGGCTACACCTTC. V usage is TRBV7-9 and J usage is TRBJ1-2, with D possibly TRBD1 on 6 matching bases. The V end lost 2 bases, the J end lost 0 bases, and 13 bases lay between the germline ends. Germline loops: CDR1 SEHNR, CDR2 FQNEAQ (reference sequence). The CDR3 is 16 amino acids.

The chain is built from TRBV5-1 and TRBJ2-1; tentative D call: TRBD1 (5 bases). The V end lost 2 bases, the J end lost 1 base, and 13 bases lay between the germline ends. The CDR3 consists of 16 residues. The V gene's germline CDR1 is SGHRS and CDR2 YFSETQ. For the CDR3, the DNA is TGCGCCAGCAGCTTAAGGGGTGGAAATTCCTACAATGAGCAGTTCTTC. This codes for CASSLRGGNSYNEQFF.

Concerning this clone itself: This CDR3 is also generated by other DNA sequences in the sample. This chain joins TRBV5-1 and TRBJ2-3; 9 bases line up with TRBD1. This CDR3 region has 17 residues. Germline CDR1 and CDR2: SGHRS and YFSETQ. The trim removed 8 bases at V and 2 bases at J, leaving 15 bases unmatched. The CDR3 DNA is TGCGCCAGTAGAAAGGGGACAGGGACCATTACCACAGATACGCAGTATTTT. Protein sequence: CASRKGTGTITTDTQYF.

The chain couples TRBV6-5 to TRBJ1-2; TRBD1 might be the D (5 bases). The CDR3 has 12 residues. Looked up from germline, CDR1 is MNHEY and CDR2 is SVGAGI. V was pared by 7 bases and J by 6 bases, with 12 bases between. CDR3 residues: CASTSGSHGYTF. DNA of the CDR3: TGTGCCAGCACTTCAGGGTCTCATGGCTACACCTTC.

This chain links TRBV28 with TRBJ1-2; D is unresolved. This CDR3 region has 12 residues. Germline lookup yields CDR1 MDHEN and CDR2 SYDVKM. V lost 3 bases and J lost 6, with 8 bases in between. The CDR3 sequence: CASSLVPDGYTF. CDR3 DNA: TGTGCCAGCAGTTTGGTTCCCGATGGCTACACCTTC.

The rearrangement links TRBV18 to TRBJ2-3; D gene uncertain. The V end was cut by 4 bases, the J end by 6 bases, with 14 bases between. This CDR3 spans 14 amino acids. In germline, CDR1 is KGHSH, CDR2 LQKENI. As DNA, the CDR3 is TGTGCCAGCTCACAATCCACGGTCCCCGATACGCAGTATTTT. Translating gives CASSQSTVPDTQYF.

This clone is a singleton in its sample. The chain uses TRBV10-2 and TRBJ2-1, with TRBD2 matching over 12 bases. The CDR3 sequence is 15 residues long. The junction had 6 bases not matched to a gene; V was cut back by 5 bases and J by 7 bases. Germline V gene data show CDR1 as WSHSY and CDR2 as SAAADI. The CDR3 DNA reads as TGCGCCAGCAGTCTAGCGGGAGGGCAGCTTAATGAGCAGTTCTTC. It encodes CASSLAGGQLNEQFF.

Here the CDR3 DNA reads TGTGCCAGCAGCCCTTTTAGATCTGGGGCCAACGTCCTGACTTTC. It is translated as CASSPFRSGANVLTF. The chain carries TRBV28 and TRBJ2-6; D unclear. V lost 6 bases, J lost 1 base, and 10 bases lay in between. CDR3 length: 15 amino acids. CDR1 and CDR2 (germline): MDHEN, SYDVKM.

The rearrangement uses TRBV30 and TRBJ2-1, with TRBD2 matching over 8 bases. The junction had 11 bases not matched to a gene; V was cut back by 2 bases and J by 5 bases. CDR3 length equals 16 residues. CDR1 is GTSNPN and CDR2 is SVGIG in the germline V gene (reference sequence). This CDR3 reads CAWSMQIGRANNEQFF. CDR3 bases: TGTGCCTGGAGTATGCAAATCGGGAGGGCCAACAATGAGCAGTTCTTC.

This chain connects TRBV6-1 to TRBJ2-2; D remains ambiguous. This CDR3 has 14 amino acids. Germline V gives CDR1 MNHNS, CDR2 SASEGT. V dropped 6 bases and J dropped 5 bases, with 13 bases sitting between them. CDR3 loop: CASSPVVRTGELFF. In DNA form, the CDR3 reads TGTGCCAGCAGCCCCGTAGTTAGAACCGGGGAGCTGTTTTTT.

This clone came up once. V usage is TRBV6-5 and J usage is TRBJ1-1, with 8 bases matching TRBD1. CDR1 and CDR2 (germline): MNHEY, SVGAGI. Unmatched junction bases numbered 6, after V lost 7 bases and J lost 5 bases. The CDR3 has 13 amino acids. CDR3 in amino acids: CASILQGGTEAFF. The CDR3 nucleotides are TGTGCCAGCATTCTACAGGGGGGAACTGAAGCTTTCTTT.

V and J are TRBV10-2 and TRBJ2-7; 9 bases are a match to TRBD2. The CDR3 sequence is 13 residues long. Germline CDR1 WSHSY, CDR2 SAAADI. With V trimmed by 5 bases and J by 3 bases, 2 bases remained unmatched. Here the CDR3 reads CASSQLAGYEQYF. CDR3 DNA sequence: TGCGCCAGCAGTCAACTAGCGGGCTACGAGCAGTACTTC.

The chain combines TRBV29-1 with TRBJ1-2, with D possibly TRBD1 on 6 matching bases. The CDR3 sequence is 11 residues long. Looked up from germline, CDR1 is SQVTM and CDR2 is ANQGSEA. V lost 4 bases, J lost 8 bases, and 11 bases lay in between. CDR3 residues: CSVGAGEGYTF. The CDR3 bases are TGCAGCGTTGGGGCAGGGGAGGGCTACACCTTC.

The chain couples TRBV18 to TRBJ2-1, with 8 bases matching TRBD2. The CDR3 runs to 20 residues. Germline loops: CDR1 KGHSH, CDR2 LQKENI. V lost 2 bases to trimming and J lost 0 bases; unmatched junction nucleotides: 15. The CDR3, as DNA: TGTGCCAGCTCACCATTACCTCTAGCACGGGAGGGTTACTCCTACAATGAGCAGTTCTTC. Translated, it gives CASSPLPLAREGYSYNEQFF.

The CDR3 sequence is CASSPGGTGSSYEQYF. The CDR3 region has the DNA TGTGCCAGCTCACCAGGCGGGACAGGGAGCTCCTACGAGCAGTACTTC. The genes are TRBV18 and TRBJ2-7, with 9 bases fitting TRBD1. Trimming cost V 2 bases and J 0 bases; bases outside gene matches: 5. The CDR3 is 16 amino acids. Germline-derived CDR1 and CDR2 are KGHSH and LQKENI.

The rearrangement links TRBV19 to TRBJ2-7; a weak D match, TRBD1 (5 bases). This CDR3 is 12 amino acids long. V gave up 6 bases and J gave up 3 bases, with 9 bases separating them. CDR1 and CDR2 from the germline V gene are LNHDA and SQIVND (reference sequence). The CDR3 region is CASSPDSYEQYF. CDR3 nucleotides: TGTGCCAGTAGCCCAGACAGCTACGAGCAGTACTTC.

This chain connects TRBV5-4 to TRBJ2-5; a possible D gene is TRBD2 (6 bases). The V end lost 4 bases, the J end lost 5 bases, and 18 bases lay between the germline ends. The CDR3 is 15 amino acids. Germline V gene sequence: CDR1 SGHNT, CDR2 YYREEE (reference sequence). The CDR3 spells CASSSTTSGGETQYF. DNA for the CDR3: TGTGCCAGCAGCAGTACGACTAGTGGGGGGGAGACCCAGTACTTC. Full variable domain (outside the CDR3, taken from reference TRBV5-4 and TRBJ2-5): ETGVTQSPTHLIKTRGQQVTLRCSSQSGHNTVSWYQQALGQGPQFIFQYYREEENGRGNFPPRFSGLQFPNYSSELNVNALELDDSALYLCASSSTTSGGETQYFGPGTRLLVL.

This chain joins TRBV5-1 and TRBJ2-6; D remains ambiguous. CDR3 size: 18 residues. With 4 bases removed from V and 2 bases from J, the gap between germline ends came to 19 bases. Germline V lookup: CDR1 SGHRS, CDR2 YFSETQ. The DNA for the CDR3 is TGCGCCAGCAGCCCAGGACGGGTTTTGATTACTGGGGCCAACGTCCTGACTTTC. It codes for CASSPGRVLITGANVLTF.

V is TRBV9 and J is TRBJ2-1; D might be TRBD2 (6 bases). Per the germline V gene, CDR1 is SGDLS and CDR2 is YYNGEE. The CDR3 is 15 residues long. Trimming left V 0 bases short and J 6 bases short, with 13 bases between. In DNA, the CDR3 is TGTGCCAGCAGCGTAGGGCGGGCGGGACCCAATGAGCAGTTCTTC. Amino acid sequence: CASSVGRAGPNEQFF.

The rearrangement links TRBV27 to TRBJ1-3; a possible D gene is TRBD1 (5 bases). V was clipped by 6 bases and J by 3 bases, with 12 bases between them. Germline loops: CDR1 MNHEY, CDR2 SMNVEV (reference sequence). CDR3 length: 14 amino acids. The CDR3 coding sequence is TGTGCCAGCAGGTCCACGGGGGTTGGAAACACCATATATTTT. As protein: CASRSTGVGNTIYF.

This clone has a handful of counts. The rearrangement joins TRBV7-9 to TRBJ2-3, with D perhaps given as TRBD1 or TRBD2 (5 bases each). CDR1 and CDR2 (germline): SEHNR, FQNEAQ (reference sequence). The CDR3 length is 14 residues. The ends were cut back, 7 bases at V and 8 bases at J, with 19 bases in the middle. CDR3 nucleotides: TGTGCCAGCAATGACAACGGGGCTAGTGGTACGCAGTATTTT. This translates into CASNDNGASGTQYF.

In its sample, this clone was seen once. The CDR3 nucleotides read TGTGCCAGCAGCTTGGTGGGGACTGGAAACACCATATATTTT. It specifies CASSLVGTGNTIYF. The chain combines TRBV5-6 with TRBJ1-3; D is ambiguous. The CDR3 sequence is 14 residues long. Trimming took off 0 bases at V and 2 bases at J, with 6 bases between the two ends. The germline gives CDR1 SGHDT, CDR2 YYEEEE.

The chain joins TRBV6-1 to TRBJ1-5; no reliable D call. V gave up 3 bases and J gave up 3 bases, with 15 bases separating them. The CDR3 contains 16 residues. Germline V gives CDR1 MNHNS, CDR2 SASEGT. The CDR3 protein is CASSDGVSNSNQPQHF. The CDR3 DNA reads TGTGCCAGCAGTGATGGGGTATCAAATTCCAATCAGCCCCAGCATTTT.

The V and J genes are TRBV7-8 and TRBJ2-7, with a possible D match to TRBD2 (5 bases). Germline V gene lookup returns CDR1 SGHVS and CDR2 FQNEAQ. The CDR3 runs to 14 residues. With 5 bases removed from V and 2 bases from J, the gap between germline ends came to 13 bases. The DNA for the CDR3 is TGTGCCAGCAGCCGAGGCGGGCGCACCTACGAGCAGTACTTC. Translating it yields CASSRGGRTYEQYF.

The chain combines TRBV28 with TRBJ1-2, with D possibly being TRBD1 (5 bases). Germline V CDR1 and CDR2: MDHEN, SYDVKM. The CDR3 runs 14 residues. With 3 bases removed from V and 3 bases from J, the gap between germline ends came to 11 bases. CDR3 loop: CASSLVQGDYGYTF. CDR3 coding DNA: TGTGCCAGCAGTTTGGTTCAGGGTGACTATGGCTACACCTTC.

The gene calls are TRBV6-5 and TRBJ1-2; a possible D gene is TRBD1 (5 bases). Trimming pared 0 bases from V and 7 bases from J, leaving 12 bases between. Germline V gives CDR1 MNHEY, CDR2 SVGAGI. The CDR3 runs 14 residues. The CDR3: CASSYSSSGGGYTF. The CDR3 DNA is TGTGCCAGCAGTTACTCCAGTTCGGGGGGTGGCTACACCTTC.